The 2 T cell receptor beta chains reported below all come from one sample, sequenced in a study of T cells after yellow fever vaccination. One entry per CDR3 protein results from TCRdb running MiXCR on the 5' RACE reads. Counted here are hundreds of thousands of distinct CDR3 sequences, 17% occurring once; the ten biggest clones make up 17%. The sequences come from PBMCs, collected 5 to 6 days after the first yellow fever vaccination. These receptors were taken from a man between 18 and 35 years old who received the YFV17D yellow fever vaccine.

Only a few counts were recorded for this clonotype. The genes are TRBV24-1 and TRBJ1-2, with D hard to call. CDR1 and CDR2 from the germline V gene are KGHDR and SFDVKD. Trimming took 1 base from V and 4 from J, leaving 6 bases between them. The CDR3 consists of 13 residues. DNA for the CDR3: TGTGCCACCAGTGATTTATGGTTCTATGGCTACACCTTC. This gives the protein CATSDLWFYGYTF.

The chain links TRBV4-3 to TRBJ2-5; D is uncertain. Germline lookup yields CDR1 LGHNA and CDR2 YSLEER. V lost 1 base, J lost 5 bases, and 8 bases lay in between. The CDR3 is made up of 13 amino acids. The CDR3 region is CASSQGGHETQYF. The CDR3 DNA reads TGCGCCAGCAGCCAAGGGGGTCACGAGACCCAGTACTTC.